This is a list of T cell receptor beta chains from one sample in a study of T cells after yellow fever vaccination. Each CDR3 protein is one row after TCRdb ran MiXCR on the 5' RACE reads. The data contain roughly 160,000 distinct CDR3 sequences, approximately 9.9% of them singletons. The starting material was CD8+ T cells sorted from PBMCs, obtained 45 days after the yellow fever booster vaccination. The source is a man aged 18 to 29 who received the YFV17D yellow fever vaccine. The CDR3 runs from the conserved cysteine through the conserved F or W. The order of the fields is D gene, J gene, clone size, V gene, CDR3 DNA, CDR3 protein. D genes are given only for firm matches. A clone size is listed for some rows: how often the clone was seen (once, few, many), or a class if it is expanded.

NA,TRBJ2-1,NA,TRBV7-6,TGTGCCAGCAGCTTCATGGGTGAGCAGTTCTTC,CASSFMGEQFF
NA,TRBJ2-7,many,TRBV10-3,TGTGCCATCAGTAAGGACAGCGTGCAGGCCTACGAGCAGTACTTC,CAISKDSVQAYEQYF
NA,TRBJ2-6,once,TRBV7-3,TGTGCCAGCAGCTTACGCCAGGACAGCTCTGGGGCCAACGTCCTGACTTTC,CASSLRQDSSGANVLTF
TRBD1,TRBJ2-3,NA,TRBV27,TGTGCCAGCAGAAGGACAGGGGGCGCAGATACGCAGTATTTT,CASRRTGGADTQYF
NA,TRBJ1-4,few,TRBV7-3,TGTGCCAGCAGCTTAAGCGGATCAACTAATGAAAAACTGTTTTTT,CASSLSGSTNEKLFF
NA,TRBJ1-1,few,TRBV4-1,TGCGCCAGCAGCCAAGAGGTAGACACTGAAGCTTTCTTT,CASSQEVDTEAFF
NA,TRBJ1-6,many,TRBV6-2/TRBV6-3,TGTGCCAGCAGTTACAGGGATAATTCACCCCTCCACTTT,CASSYRDNSPLHF
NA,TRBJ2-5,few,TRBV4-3,TGCGCCAGCAGCCGAGGGCCAATTGCTGGGCAAGAGACCCAGTACTTC,CASSRGPIAGQETQYF
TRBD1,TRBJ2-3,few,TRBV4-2,TGTGCCAGCAGCCCGACAGGGGGGATCTCAGATACGCAGTATTTT,CASSPTGGISDTQYF
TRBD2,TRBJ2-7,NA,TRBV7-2,TGTGCCAGCAGCCAAGCGGGGGTAGAGCAGTACTTC,CASSQAGVEQYF
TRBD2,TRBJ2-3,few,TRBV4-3,TGCGCCAGCAGCCAAGAAATGGCGGGGGGCTTCACAGATACGCAGTATTTT,CASSQEMAGGFTDTQYF
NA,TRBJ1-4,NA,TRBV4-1,TGCGCCAGCAGCCCCAGGACAGATGAAAAACTGTTTTTT,CASSPRTDEKLFF
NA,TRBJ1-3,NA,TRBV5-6,TGTGCCAGCAGCTACGCCTCTGGAAACACCATATATTTT,CASSYASGNTIYF
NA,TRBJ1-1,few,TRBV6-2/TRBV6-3,TGTGCCAGCAGTTTCACTCGGACGGGGACGGACACTGAAGCTTTCTTT,CASSFTRTGTDTEAFF
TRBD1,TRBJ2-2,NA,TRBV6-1,TGTGGGCAGGACAGGGGTTTAGGCACCGGGGAGCTGTTTTTT,CGQDRGLGTGELFF
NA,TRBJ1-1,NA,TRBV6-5,TGTGCCAGCAGCCCACAGGGCGACACTGAAGCTTTCTTT,CASSPQGDTEAFF
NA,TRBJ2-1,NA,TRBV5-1,TGCGCCAGCAGCTCTACTACAGGGTCCTACAATGAGCAGTTCTTC,CASSSTTGSYNEQFF
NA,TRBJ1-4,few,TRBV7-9,TGTGCCAGCAGCCGCGTTGGAGCAGAAAATGAAAAACTGTTTTTT,CASSRVGAENEKLFF
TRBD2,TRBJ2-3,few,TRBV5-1,TGCGCCAGCAGCCCCCGGGCGGGGGTAGATACGCAGTATTTT,CASSPRAGVDTQYF
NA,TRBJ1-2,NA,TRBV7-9,TGTGCCAGCAGCTTCCCCTCGTCTGGCTACACCTTC,CASSFPSSGYTF
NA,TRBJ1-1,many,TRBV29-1,TGCAGCGTTTCGGACCCCCGGAAGTACTCTGAAGCTTTCTTT,CSVSDPRKYSEAFF
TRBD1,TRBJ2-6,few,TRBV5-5,TGTGCCAGCAGCTACAGGGGGAACTCTGGGGCCAACGTCCTGACTTTC,CASSYRGNSGANVLTF
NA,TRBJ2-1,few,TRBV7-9,TGTGCCAGCACCCTGGGGCAGGGAAGGGATGAGCAGTTCTTC,CASTLGQGRDEQFF
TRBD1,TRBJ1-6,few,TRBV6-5,TGTGCCAGCACCAGGGGGCCCGATAATTCACCCCTCCACTTT,CASTRGPDNSPLHF
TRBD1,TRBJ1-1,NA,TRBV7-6,TGTGCCAGCAGCCGGACAGGGCGCGCTGAAGCTTTCTTT,CASSRTGRAEAFF
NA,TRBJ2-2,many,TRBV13,TGTGCCAGCACCGAGAGGGCCCCCACCCAGGAGCTGTTTTTT,CASTERAPTQELFF
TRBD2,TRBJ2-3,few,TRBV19,TGTGCCAGTAGTATTTGGGGGAGCGGGGCCCCCACAGATACGCAGTATTTT,CASSIWGSGAPTDTQYF
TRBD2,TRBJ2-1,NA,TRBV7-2,TGTGCCAGCAGCTCACTTGCGGGAGGGGGCGGCTCTGTGCACAATGAGCAGTTCTTC,CASSSLAGGGGSVHNEQFF
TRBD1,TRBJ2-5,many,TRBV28,TGTGCCAGCAGTTCCGGGACAGAGGCACAAGAGACCCAGTACTTC,CASSSGTEAQETQYF
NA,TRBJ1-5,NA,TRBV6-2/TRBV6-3,TGTGCCAGCATGTGGCATAGCAATCAGCCCCAGCATTTT,CASMWHSNQPQHF
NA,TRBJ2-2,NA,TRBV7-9,TGTGCCAGCAGACGGGGCACCGGGGAGCTGTTTTTT,CASRRGTGELFF
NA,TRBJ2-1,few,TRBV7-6,TGTGCCAGCAGCACGCCGAACGGGGCGTACAATGAGCAGTTCTTC,CASSTPNGAYNEQFF
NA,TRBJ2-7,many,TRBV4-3,TGCGCCAGCAGCCAAGATCTTGGAGACTACGAGCAGTACTTC,CASSQDLGDYEQYF
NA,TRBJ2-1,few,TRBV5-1,TGCGCCAGCAGCTTGTTTGGGGGACCCCGCTCCTACAATGAGCAGTTCTTC,CASSLFGGPRSYNEQFF
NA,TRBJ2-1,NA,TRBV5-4,TGTGCCAGCAGCTTCGGACGGTACAATGAGCAGTTCTTC,CASSFGRYNEQFF
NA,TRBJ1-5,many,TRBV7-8,TGTGCCAGCAGCCCGTTGGGGGGCAATCAGCCCCAGCATTTT,CASSPLGGNQPQHF
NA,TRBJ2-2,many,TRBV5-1,TGCGCCAGCAGCCCCGGGACGGTGAACACCGGGGAGCTGTTTTTT,CASSPGTVNTGELFF
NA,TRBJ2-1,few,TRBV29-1,TGCAGCGTTAAGGGGGGGATTGGGAGCTCCTACAATGAGCAGTTCTTC,CSVKGGIGSSYNEQFF
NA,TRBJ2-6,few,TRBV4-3,TGCGCCAGCAGCCCTCGGCGGGAATCGGGGGCCAACGTCCTGACTTTC,CASSPRRESGANVLTF
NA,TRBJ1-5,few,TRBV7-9,TGTGCCAGCAGCTTATTATCCAATCAGCCCCAGCATTTT,CASSLLSNQPQHF
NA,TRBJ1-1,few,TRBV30,TGTGCCTGGCTCTCAACCGGGAGTGGGGCTTTCTTT,CAWLSTGSGAFF
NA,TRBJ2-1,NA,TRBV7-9,TGTGCCAGCAGCTCAACCGGTTTCTCCTACAATGAGCAGTTCTTC,CASSSTGFSYNEQFF
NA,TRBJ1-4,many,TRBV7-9,TGTGCCAGCAGCCCCGACAGGTTTAATGAAAAACTGTTTTTT,CASSPDRFNEKLFF
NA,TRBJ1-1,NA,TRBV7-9,TGTGCCAGCAGCGCCCCGACGAAGAACACTGAAGCTTTCTTT,CASSAPTKNTEAFF
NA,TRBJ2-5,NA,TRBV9,TGTGCCAGCAGCGTAGGAGGGGCCGAGCAAGAGACCCAGTACTTC,CASSVGGAEQETQYF
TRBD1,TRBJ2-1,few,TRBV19,TGTGCCAGTGGGGGATGGGACAGGGCGCCGGGAAAGCAGTTCTTC,CASGGWDRAPGKQFF
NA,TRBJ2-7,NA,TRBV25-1,TGTGCCACCAACGCAGGCTACGAGCAGTACTTC,CATNAGYEQYF
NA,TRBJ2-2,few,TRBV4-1,TGCGCCAGCAGCCAAGAAAGCCCAGTCGCGAACACCGGGGAGCTGTTTTTT,CASSQESPVANTGELFF
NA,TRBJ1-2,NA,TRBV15,TGTGCCACCAGCAGAGATCTGGGCAGTCTTGGCTACACCTTC,CATSRDLGSLGYTF
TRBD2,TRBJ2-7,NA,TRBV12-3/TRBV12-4,TGTGCCAGCAGTTATCCGGGAGGTTACGAGCAGTACTTC,CASSYPGGYEQYF
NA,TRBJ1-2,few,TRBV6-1,TGTGCCAGCAGTGAAGTGGCAGGTTGGGATGGCTACACCTTC,CASSEVAGWDGYTF